The 18 T cell receptor beta chains below were found in one sample sequenced in a study of blood T cell repertoires in COVID-19. Clones were sequenced by immunoSEQ multiplex PCR, and TCRdb holds only the in-frame ones, with some missing. The sample lists 150,000 or so clones, around 87% seen once, with over 12% in the top ten. Material: peripheral blood. The source is a woman in her thirties or forties with acute or convalescent COVID-19.

The chain links TRBV7-9 to TRBJ2-1; 16 bases match TRBD2. This CDR3 has 17 amino acids. The germline gives CDR1 SEHNR, CDR2 FQNEAQ (reference sequence). Losses at the gene ends were 5 bases for V and 5 bases for J; bases not matched to a gene: 6. In DNA, the CDR3 is TGTGCCAGCAGCCCCGGGACTAGCGGGGGGGTTCACAATGAGCAGTTCTTC. Amino acids: CASSPGTSGGVHNEQFF. Full variable domain (outside the CDR3, taken from reference TRBV7-9 and TRBJ2-1): DTGVSQNPRHKITKRGQNVTFRCDPISEHNRLYWYRQTLGQGPEFLTYFQNEAQLEKSRLLSDRFSAERPKGSFSTLEIQRTEQGDSAMYLCASSPGTSGGVHNEQFFGPGTRLTVL.

This clone was found once. The rearrangement uses TRBV19 and TRBJ2-3; a weak D match, TRBD2 (5 bases). There are 13 residues in the CDR3. The V gene's germline CDR1 is LNHDA and CDR2 SQIVND (reference sequence). V dropped 7 bases and J dropped 3 bases, with 11 bases sitting between them. CDR3 amino acids: CASNYRRTDTQYF. The CDR3 DNA reads as TGTGCCAGTAATTATCGGAGGACAGATACGCAGTATTTT.

The genes are TRBV6-4 and TRBJ2-7; 8 positions agree with TRBD1. Trimming at V came to 6 bases and at J to 2 bases, leaving 3 bases not matched to a gene. Germline-derived CDR1 and CDR2 are MRHNA and SNTAGT. The CDR3 has 13 amino acids. CDR3 amino acids: CASSDRGTYEQYF. In nucleotides, the CDR3 is TGTGCCAGCAGCGACAGGGGTACCTACGAGCAGTACTTC.

The J gene is TRBJ1-5, the V gene TRBV5-6; no definite D call. The CDR3 contains 14 residues. Trimming left V 0 bases short and J 6 bases short, with 10 bases between. The germline V gene encodes CDR1 SGHDT and CDR2 YYEEEE. CDR3 protein: CASSLGLNGQPQHF. CDR3 bases: TGTGCCAGCAGCTTGGGACTGAACGGTCAGCCCCAGCATTTT.

The chain employs TRBV15 and TRBJ2-7; 11 bases agree with TRBD2. The CDR3 sequence is 16 residues long. Germline loops: CDR1 LNHNV, CDR2 YYDKDF (reference sequence). V shed 0 bases, J shed 5 bases, and the junction held 6 bases outside the gene matches. CDR3 in amino acids: CATSRDLAGGINEQYF. CDR3 DNA: TGTGCCACCAGCAGAGATCTAGCGGGGGGAATTAACGAGCAGTACTTC.

This chain links TRBV3-1 (or the pseudogene TRBV3-2) with TRBJ1-2; TRBD1 matches 8 bases. The V and J ends lost 4 bases and 2 bases, in that order; junction bases with no gene match: 6. The CDR3 consists of 15 residues. The germline CDR1 and CDR2 sequences are LGHDT and YNNKEL (reference sequence). Written as DNA, the CDR3 is TGTGCCAGCAGCCGCCTAGGACAGGGCAACTATGGCTACACCTTC. Protein product: CASSRLGQGNYGYTF.

This clone has only one observation. V gene TRBV14 combines with J gene TRBJ2-1; 9 positions agree with TRBD1. The germline gives CDR1 SGHDN, CDR2 FVKESK. The CDR3 has 17 residues. V lost 4 bases and J lost 9; bases outside the gene matches: 16. The CDR3 here is CASSPSVGQGFGSEQFF. The CDR3 DNA follows: TGTGCCAGCAGCCCCTCGGTGGGACAGGGATTCGGCAGTGAGCAGTTCTTC.

This clone showed up just once. The rearrangement links TRBV7-3 to TRBJ2-5; D is perhaps TRBD1 (5 bases). The CDR3 has 13 amino acids. V was pared by 3 bases and J by 0 bases, with 5 bases between. Germline V gene data show CDR1 as SGHTA and CDR2 as FQGTGA. DNA of the CDR3: TGTGCCAGCAGCTTCAGGGACCAAGAGACCCAGTACTTC. Translation: CASSFRDQETQYF. The full variable domain, its missing parts supplied by reference TRBV7-3 and TRBJ2-5, is GAGVSQTPSNKVTEKGKYVELRCDPISGHTALYWYRQSLGQGPEFLIYFQGTGAADDSGLPNDRFFAVRPEGSVSTLKIQRTERGDSAVYLCASSFRDQETQYFGPGTRLLVL.

As DNA, the CDR3 is TGTGCCAGTAGTGCGGACAGGGGTCTCCCGTCTGGCTACACCTTC. It specifies CASSADRGLPSGYTF. V usage is TRBV19 and J usage is TRBJ1-2; TRBD1 aligns across 9 bases. Looked up from germline, CDR1 is LNHDA and CDR2 is SQIVND (reference sequence). Unmatched junction bases numbered 11, after V lost 5 bases and J lost 7 bases. The CDR3 has 15 amino acids.

The rearrangement joins TRBV4-2 to TRBJ2-7, with 9 bases that match TRBD2. V shed 7 bases, J shed 2 bases, and the junction held 15 bases outside the gene matches. The CDR3 totals 17 residues. Germline-derived CDR1 and CDR2 are LGHNA and YNFKEQ. The CDR3 nucleotides read TGTGCCAGCACGATAAACCCCATGCGGGGGGGACCCTACGAGCAGTACTTC. It codes for CASTINPMRGGPYEQYF.

V is TRBV18 and J is TRBJ1-3; no clear D. The germline V gene encodes CDR1 KGHSH and CDR2 LQKENI. Trimming stripped 2 bases from V and 0 bases from J, with 11 bases between. The CDR3 length is 16 residues. In DNA form, the CDR3 reads TGTGCCAGCTCACCATTTCATGACAACTCTGGAAACACCATATATTTT. It translates to CASSPFHDNSGNTIYF.

J is TRBJ1-4 and V is TRBV30; 11 positions match TRBD1. CDR1 GTSNPN and CDR2 SVGIG come from the germline V gene (reference sequence). The CDR3 contains 17 residues. Trimming cost V 0 bases and J 10 bases; bases outside gene matches: 13. The DNA of the CDR3 is TGTGCCTGGAGTGTTCTGCCCTGGACAGGGGGCGGCGGAAAACTGTTTTTT. Its translation: CAWSVLPWTGGGGKLFF. Filled out from reference TRBV30 and TRBJ1-4, the complete variable domain reads SQTIHQWPATLVQPVGSPLSLECTVEGTSNPNLYWYRQAAGRGLQLLFYSVGIGQISSEVPQNLSASRPQDRQFILSSKKLLLSDSGFYLCAWSVLPWTGGGGKLFFGSGTQLSVL.

About this clone: This sample includes further DNA sequences coding for the same CDR3. This chain connects TRBV30 to TRBJ2-7, with a tentative D call TRBD2 (7 bases). The V gene's germline CDR1 is GTSNPN and CDR2 SVGIG (reference sequence). Between the trimmed V and J ends, which lost 1 base and 4 bases, there was a span of 11 bases. This CDR3 comprises 13 residues. The CDR3: CAWSAGGAYEQYF. CDR3 nucleotides: TGTGCCTGGAGTGCGGGGGGCGCATACGAGCAGTACTTC.

V gene TRBV2 combines with J gene TRBJ2-5; TRBD1 matches at 8 bases. Trimming cost V 5 bases and J 5 bases; bases outside gene matches: 19. This CDR3 has 18 residues. Germline V gene lookup returns CDR1 SNHLY and CDR2 FYNNEI. Here the CDR3 DNA reads TGTGCCAGCAGTTACTCTCAAATGGGACAGGAGGATACGGAGACCCAGTACTTC. It yields the protein CASSYSQMGQEDTETQYF.

The V and J genes are TRBV7-3 and TRBJ2-2, with 10 bases lining up with TRBD1. The germline V gene has CDR1 SGHTA and CDR2 FQGTGA. The CDR3 has 15 residues. The V segment lost 4 bases and the J segment 7 bases; nucleotides outside the gene matches: 6. The CDR3 coding sequence is TGTGCCAGCAGCTCCGGACAGGGGGACAACGGGGAGCTGTTTTTT. It yields the protein CASSSGQGDNGELFF.

By share, this clone counts as medium-sized. The chain combines TRBV27 with TRBJ2-1; D is perhaps TRBD2 (5 bases). Germline CDR1 MNHEY, CDR2 SMNVEV (reference sequence). The ends were cut back, 3 bases at V and 9 bases at J, with 18 bases in the middle. The CDR3 totals 15 residues. Written as DNA, the CDR3 is TGTGCCAGCAGTTTTGTTGTGGGAGTGTTAGGTGAGCAGTTCTTC. It translates to CASSFVVGVLGEQFF.

This chain connects TRBV19 to TRBJ1-1, with a weak D call TRBD1 (6 bases). CDR3 length equals 16 residues. V lost 1 base, J lost 5 bases, and 17 bases lay in between. Looked up from germline, CDR1 is LNHDA and CDR2 is SQIVND (reference sequence). The CDR3 protein is CASSIGTDLATTEAFF. The CDR3 DNA reads TGTGCCAGTAGTATAGGGACAGACCTCGCGACTACTGAAGCTTTCTTT.

The chain has TRBV19 and TRBJ1-4; D unclear. There are 17 residues in the CDR3. The germline V gene has CDR1 LNHDA and CDR2 SQIVND (reference sequence). V was trimmed by 1 base and J by 4 bases, leaving 16 bases between them. CDR3 in DNA: TGTGCCAGTAGTATAGCCCAAAGCCTTGTACTTAATGAAAAACTGTTTTTT. Protein sequence: CASSIAQSLVLNEKLFF. The full variable domain, completed using reference TRBV19 and TRBJ1-4, is DGGITQSPKYLFRKEGQNVTLSCEQNLNHDAMYWYRQDPGQGLRLIYYSQIVNDFQKGDIAEGYSVSREKKESFPLTVTSAQKNPTAFYLCASSIAQSLVLNEKLFFGSGTQLSVL.